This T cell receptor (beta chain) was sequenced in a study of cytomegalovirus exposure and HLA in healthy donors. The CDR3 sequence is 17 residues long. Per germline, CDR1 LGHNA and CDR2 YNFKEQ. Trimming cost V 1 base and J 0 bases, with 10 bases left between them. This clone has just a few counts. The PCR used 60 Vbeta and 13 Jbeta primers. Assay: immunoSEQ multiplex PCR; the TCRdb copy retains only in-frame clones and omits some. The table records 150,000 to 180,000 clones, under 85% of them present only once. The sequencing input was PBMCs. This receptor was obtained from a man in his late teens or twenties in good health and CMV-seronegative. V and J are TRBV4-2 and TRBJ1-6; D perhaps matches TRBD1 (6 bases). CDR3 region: CASSQGQASSYNSPLHF. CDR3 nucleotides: TGTGCCAGCAGCCAAGGACAGGCGAGCTCCTATAATTCACCCCTCCACTTT.